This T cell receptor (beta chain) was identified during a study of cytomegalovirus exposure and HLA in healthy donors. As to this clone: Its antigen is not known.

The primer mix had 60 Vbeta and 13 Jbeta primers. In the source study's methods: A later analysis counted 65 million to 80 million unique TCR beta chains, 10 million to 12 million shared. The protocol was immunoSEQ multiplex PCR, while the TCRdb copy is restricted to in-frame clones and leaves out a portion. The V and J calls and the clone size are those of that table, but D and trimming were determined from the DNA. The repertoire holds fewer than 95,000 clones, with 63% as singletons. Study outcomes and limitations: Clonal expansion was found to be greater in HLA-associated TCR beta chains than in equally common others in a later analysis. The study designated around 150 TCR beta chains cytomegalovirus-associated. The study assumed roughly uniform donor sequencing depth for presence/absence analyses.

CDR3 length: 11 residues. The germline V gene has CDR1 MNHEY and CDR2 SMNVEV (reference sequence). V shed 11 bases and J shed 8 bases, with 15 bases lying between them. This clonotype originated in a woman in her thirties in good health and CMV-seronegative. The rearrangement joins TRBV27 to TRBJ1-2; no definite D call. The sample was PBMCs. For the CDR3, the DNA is TGTGCCCCCTTTACGAGCCGAGGCTACACCTTC. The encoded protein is CAPFTSRGYTF.